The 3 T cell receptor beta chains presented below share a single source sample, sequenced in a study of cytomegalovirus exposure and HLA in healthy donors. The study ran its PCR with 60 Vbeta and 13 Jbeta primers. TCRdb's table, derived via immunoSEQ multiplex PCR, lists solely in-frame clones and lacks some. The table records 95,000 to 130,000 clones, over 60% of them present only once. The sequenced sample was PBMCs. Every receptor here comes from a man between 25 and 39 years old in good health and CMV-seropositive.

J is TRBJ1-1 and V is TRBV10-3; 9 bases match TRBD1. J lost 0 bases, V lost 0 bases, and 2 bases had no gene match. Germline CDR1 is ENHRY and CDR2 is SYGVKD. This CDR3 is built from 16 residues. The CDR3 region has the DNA TGTGCCATCAGTGAGTCGACAGGGGGGGTGAACACTGAAGCTTTCTTT. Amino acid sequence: CAISESTGGVNTEAFF.

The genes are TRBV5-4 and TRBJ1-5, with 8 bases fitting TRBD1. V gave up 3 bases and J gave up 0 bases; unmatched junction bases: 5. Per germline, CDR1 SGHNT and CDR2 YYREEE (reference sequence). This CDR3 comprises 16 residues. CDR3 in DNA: TGTGCCAGCAGCTACAGGGGGGCCGGTAGCAATCAGCCCCAGCATTTT. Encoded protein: CASSYRGAGSNQPQHF.

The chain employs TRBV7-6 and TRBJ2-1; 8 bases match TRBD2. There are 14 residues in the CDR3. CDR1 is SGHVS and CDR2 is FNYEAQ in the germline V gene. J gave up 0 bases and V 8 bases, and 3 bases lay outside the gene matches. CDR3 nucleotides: TGTGCCAGCGGCACTAGCGGCTCCTACAATGAGCAGTTCTTC. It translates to CASGTSGSYNEQFF.